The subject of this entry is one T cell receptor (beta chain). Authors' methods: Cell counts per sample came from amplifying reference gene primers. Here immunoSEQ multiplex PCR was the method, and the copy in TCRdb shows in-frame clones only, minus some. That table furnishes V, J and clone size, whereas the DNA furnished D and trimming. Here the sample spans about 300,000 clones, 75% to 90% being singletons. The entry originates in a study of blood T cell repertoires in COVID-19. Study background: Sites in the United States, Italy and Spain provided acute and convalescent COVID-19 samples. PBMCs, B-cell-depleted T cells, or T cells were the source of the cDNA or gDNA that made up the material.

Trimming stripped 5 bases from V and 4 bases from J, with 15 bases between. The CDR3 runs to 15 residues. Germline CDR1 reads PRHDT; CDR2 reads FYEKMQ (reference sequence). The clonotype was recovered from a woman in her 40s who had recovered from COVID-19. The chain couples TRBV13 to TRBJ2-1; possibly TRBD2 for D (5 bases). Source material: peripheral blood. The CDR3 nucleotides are TGTGCCAGCAGCCACCCCGGGGTAAGGTACAATGAGCAGTTCTTC. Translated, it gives CASSHPGVRYNEQFF.